The source of this T cell receptor beta chain is a study of blood T cell repertoires in COVID-19. Generated by immunoSEQ multiplex PCR, the TCRdb table keeps only in-frame clones and is missing some. The table lists around 140,000 clones, approximately 78% of them singletons, with roughly 5.6% in the top ten. Germline CDR1 is SNHLY and CDR2 is FYNNEI. This CDR3 comprises 13 residues. V lost 4 bases, J lost 6 bases, and 1 base stayed unmatched. Sequenced sample: PBMCs or T cells enriched from blood (not recorded which). The clonotype comes from a woman between 50 and 59 years old who had recovered from COVID-19. This rearrangement joins TRBV2 to TRBJ2-2; 8 nucleotides agree with TRBD2. The CDR3 DNA sequence: TGTGCCAGCAGTGGACTAGCGCCCGGGGAGCTGTTTTTT. It specifies CASSGLAPGELFF. Based on the CDR3 plus reference TRBV2 and TRBJ2-2, the full variable domain is EPEVTQTPSHQVTQMGQEVILRCVPISNHLYFYWYRQILGQKVEFLVSFYNNEISEKSEIFDDQFSVERPDGSNFTLKIRSTKLEDSAMYFCASSGLAPGELFFGEGSRLTVL.